What follows are 2 T cell receptor beta chains derived from one specimen sequenced in a study of blood T cells in healthy people across ages. Combining a sample-barcoded 5' primer with a J-beta primer mix, a second PCR ran for 7 to 11 cycles. TCRdb passed the 5' RACE reads through MiXCR, listing each CDR3 protein once. The sample lists 650,000 to 800,000 distinct CDR3 sequences, over 40% occurring once. The source material was blood. The receptors were sampled from a woman of 80 years or more in good health.

This clonotype was seen many times. This sequence joins TRBV12-3 or TRBV12-4 and TRBJ1-6; 9 nucleotides agree with TRBD1. Losses at the gene ends were 6 bases for V and 8 bases for J; bases not matched to a gene: 5. The CDR3 length is 14 residues. The CDR3 nucleotides read TGTGCCAGCAGAGGACAGGGGTTGTATTCACCCCTCCACTTT. Its translation: CASRGQGLYSPLHF.

The rearrangement uses TRBV10-3 and TRBJ2-1; D not resolved. The V end was cut by 10 bases, the J end by 5 bases, with 15 bases between. CDR1 is ENHRY and CDR2 is SYGVKD in the germline V gene. This CDR3 is built from 13 residues. CDR3: CATQPGRDNEQFF. The CDR3, as DNA: TGTGCCACCCAGCCTGGACGAGACAATGAGCAGTTCTTC.